This T cell receptor beta chain derives from a study of T cell responses to AZD1222 COVID-19 vaccine. General study results and limits: Repertoires were sampled only after the peak T cell response.

Worth noting for this clone: Its matching antigen is unknown.

Sequencing used immunoSEQ multiplex PCR; TCRdb keeps in-frame clones, though not all of them. The table records 150,000 to 200,000 clones, 88% of them present only once. The V and J ends lost 3 bases and 6 bases, in that order; junction bases with no gene match: 5. CDR1 is MNHNS and CDR2 is SASEGT in the germline V gene. This CDR3 has 14 residues. The sequence was obtained from an adult in good health. The sample was peripheral blood, taken on day 0 of AZD1222 vaccination. The V and J genes are TRBV6-1 and TRBJ1-5, with 7 bases matching TRBD1. The CDR3 DNA reads as TGTGCCAGCAGTGAGCAGGGGGGCACTCAGCCCCAGCATTTT. Residues: CASSEQGGTQPQHF.